A single sample is the source of the 16 T cell receptor beta chains below, sequenced in a study of blood T cell repertoires in COVID-19 (dated by TCRdb to 2018 to 2020). The library was obtained by the immunoSEQ multiplex PCR assay. Held by TCRdb, this immuneACCESS table contains in-frame sequences only and omits some clones. Under half of the omission traces to an unresolved V gene where checked; the cause of the rest is unknown. Here the sample has 90,000 to 150,000 clones; 86% occur a single time. The ten largest clonotypes hold 7.9% of the sample. The sample consisted of peripheral blood. The receptors here all came from a man between 65 and 79 years old who had recovered from COVID-19.

This clone has only one observation. The J gene is TRBJ1-2, the V gene TRBV7-2, with TRBD1 as a possible D gene (6 bases). Germline-derived CDR1 and CDR2 are SGHTA and FQGNSA. Trimming removed 1 base at V and 3 bases at J, with 15 bases between. The CDR3 contains 16 residues. The CDR3 spells CASSLGVGRGDYGYTF. The CDR3 coding sequence is TGTGCCAGCAGCTTAGGGGTTGGCAGGGGCGACTATGGCTACACCTTC.

The chain links TRBV15 to TRBJ1-1, with D possibly TRBD1 on 6 matching bases. The V gene lost 5 bases and the J gene lost 1 base, with 14 bases spanning the gap. Germline values: CDR1 LNHNV, CDR2 YYDKDF (reference sequence). The CDR3 has 15 residues. CDR3 in DNA: TGTGCCACCAGCCAGGACAGTTGGTCGAACACTGAAGCTTTCTTT. This gives the protein CATSQDSWSNTEAFF.

The chain has TRBV11-2 and TRBJ2-7; no clear D gene. The CDR3 is 11 residues long. V was pared by 5 bases and J by 3 bases, with 5 bases between. Per germline, CDR1 SGHAT and CDR2 FQNNGV. DNA for the CDR3: TGTGCCAGCAGCCCCTTCTACGAGCAGTACTTC. It is translated as CASSPFYEQYF.

The CDR3 sequence is CSVGGKEGANVLTF. CDR3 nucleotides: TGCAGCGTTGGTGGAAAGGAGGGTGCCAACGTCCTGACTTTC. The gene calls are TRBV29-1 and TRBJ2-6, with a weak D call TRBD2 (6 bases). This CDR3 has 14 amino acids. Trimming left V 4 bases short and J 7 bases short, with 14 bases between. Germline V gives CDR1 SQVTM, CDR2 ANQGSEA.

J is TRBJ1-5 and V is TRBV5-1; TRBD1 is a possible D gene (6 bases). Germline V gives CDR1 SGHRS, CDR2 YFSETQ. CDR3 length equals 15 residues. V lost 2 bases and J 3 bases, leaving 12 bases between the germline ends. Here the CDR3 DNA reads TGCGCCAGCAGCTTTTCAGGGGCACCCAATCAGCCCCAGCATTTT. Its protein is CASSFSGAPNQPQHF. Full variable domain (rest looked up from reference TRBV5-1 and TRBJ1-5): KAGVTQTPRYLIKTRGQQVTLSCSPISGHRSVSWYQQTPGQGLQFLFEYFSETQRNKGNFPGRFSGRQFSNSRSEMNVSTLELGDSALYLCASSFSGAPNQPQHFGDGTRLSIL.

The chain uses TRBV7-2 and TRBJ2-5; 8 bases line up with TRBD2. Germline CDR1 and CDR2: SGHTA and FQGNSA. The CDR3 has 14 residues. The ends lost 6 bases at V and 10 bases at J; junction bases unmatched: 13. The CDR3 DNA sequence: TGTGCCAGCAGATCGGTTCTAGCGGGTGGCATCCAGTACTTC. This gives the protein CASRSVLAGGIQYF. Full variable domain (remainder filled in from reference TRBV7-2 and TRBJ2-5): GAGVSQSPSNKVTEKGKDVELRCDPISGHTALYWYRQSLGQGLEFLIYFQGNSAPDKSGLPSDRFSAERTGGSVSTLTIQRTQQEDSAVYLCASRSVLAGGIQYFGPGTRLLVL.

The chain combines TRBV24-1 with TRBJ2-3; 9 positions match TRBD2. Germline trimming cut 3 bases from V and 1 base from J; bases unmatched to any gene: 4. The CDR3 runs 16 residues. Germline V gene lookup returns CDR1 KGHDR and CDR2 SFDVKD. The CDR3 DNA reads as TGTGCCACCAGTGATGTAGCGGGAGTAGGCACAGATACGCAGTATTTT. As protein: CATSDVAGVGTDTQYF.

V is TRBV6-5 and J is TRBJ2-3, with 7 bases aligning to TRBD1. The germline V gene encodes CDR1 MNHEY and CDR2 SVGAGI. The CDR3 spans 14 residues. The trim removed 5 bases at V and 0 bases at J, leaving 2 bases unmatched. The CDR3 protein is CASSRQGSTDTQYF. CDR3 DNA sequence: TGTGCCAGCAGTCGACAGGGTAGCACAGATACGCAGTATTTT.

V gene TRBV7-6 combines with J gene TRBJ2-3; 9 bases line up with TRBD2. V shed 2 bases, J shed 5 bases, and the junction held 8 bases outside the gene matches. CDR3 length: 16 amino acids. Germline CDR1 and CDR2: SGHVS and FNYEAQ. Written as DNA, the CDR3 is TGTGCCAGCAGCTTATTTCTAGCGGGAAGGGTAGATACGCAGTATTTT. As protein: CASSLFLAGRVDTQYF.

The rearrangement links TRBV7-2 to TRBJ1-6; TRBD1 aligns across 7 bases. The CDR3 runs to 15 residues. Germline values: CDR1 SGHTA, CDR2 FQGNSA. With V trimmed by 5 bases and J by 11 bases, 12 bases remained unmatched. CDR3 in DNA: TGTGCCAGCAGCCCTTCGGGACAGCCGAACACACCCCTCCACTTT. Its translation is CASSPSGQPNTPLHF.

By share, this clone counts as medium-sized (0.01 to 0.1%). The rearrangement links TRBV19 to TRBJ1-1, with no clear D. V was clipped by 3 bases and J by 4 bases, with 6 bases between them. The length of the CDR3 is 12 residues. Germline V CDR1 and CDR2: LNHDA, SQIVND (reference sequence). DNA for the CDR3: TGTGCCAGTAGTATTTCGAGCACTGAAGCTTTCTTT. Its protein product is CASSISSTEAFF.

The rearrangement joins TRBV10-3 to TRBJ2-1; possibly TRBD2 for D (6 bases). This CDR3 contains 15 residues. Germline assignment: CDR1 ENHRY and CDR2 SYGVKD. V was cut by 0 bases and J by 5 bases, with 11 bases left in between. The CDR3 DNA reads TGTGCCATCAGTGAGTCGACGCGGGAAGACAATGAGCAGTTCTTC. This translates into CAISESTREDNEQFF.

This clone was seen only once. Within the sample, other DNA sequences also encode this same CDR3. The chain couples TRBV5-1 to TRBJ1-1, with 8 bases fitting TRBD1. Trimming removed 1 base from V and 1 base from J; junction bases left unmatched: 0. CDR1 and CDR2 from the germline V gene are SGHRS and YFSETQ. The CDR3 length is 14 residues. CDR3 sequence: CASSLQGANTEAFF. CDR3 coding DNA: TGCGCCAGCAGCTTGCAGGGGGCGAACACTGAAGCTTTCTTT.

This clone was observed a few times. This sequence joins TRBV2 and TRBJ1-1, with D unresolved. Germline V gene data show CDR1 as SNHLY and CDR2 as FYNNEI. The CDR3 covers 12 residues. V shed 5 bases and J shed 7 bases, with 11 bases lying between them. The CDR3 DNA reads as TGTGCCAGCAGTTATACGGTCGATGAAGCTTTCTTT. Encoded protein: CASSYTVDEAFF.

V and J are TRBV13 and TRBJ2-7, with D possibly matching TRBD2 (6 bases). The V end lost 1 base, the J end lost 2 bases, and 9 bases lay between the germline ends. The CDR3 has 14 amino acids. From germline, CDR1 is PRHDT and CDR2 FYEKMQ (reference sequence). CDR3 in amino acids: CASSLASGAYEQYF. CDR3 in DNA: TGTGCCAGCAGCTTAGCTTCGGGGGCCTACGAGCAGTACTTC.

The count of this clone is one. The chain couples TRBV6-6 to TRBJ2-1, with 7 bases matching TRBD1. Germline V lookup: CDR1 MNHNY, CDR2 SVGAGI (reference sequence). This CDR3 has 15 residues. V was pared by 6 bases and J by 4 bases, with 9 bases of the junction left unmatched. As DNA, the CDR3 is TGTGCCAGCAGCCAGACCGGGACAGTGTACAATGAGCAGTTCTTC. It yields the protein CASSQTGTVYNEQFF.